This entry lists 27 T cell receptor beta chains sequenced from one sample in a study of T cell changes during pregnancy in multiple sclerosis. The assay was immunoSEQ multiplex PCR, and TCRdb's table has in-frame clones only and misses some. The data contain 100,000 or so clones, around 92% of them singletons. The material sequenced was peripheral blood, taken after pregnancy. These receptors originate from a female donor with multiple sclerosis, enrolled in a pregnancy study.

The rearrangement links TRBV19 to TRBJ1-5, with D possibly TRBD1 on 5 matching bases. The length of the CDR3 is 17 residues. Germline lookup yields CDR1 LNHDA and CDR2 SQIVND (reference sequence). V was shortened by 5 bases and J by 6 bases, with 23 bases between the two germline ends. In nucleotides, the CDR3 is TGTGCCAGTAGTGTCCTCCTCGACAGTGAGTTTATTCAGCCCCAGCATTTT. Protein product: CASSVLLDSEFIQPQHF.

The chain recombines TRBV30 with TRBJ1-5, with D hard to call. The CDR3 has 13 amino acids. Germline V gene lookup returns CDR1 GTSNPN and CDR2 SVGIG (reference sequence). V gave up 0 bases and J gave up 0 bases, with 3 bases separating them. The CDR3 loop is CAWSVYSNQPQHF. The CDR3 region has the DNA TGTGCCTGGAGTGTTTATAGCAATCAGCCCCAGCATTTT.

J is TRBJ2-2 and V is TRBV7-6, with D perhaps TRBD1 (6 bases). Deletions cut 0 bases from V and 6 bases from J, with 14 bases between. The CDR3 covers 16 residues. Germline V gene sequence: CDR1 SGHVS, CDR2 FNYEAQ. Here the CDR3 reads CASSLAPQGLAGELFF. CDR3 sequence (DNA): TGTGCCAGCAGCTTAGCGCCACAGGGTCTCGCCGGGGAGCTGTTTTTT. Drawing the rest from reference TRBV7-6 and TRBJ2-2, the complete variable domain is GAGVSQSPRYKVTKRGQDVALRCDPISGHVSLYWYRQALGQGPEFLTYFNYEAQQDKSGLPNDRFSAERPEGSISTLTIQRTEQRDSAMYRCASSLAPQGLAGELFFGEGSRLTVL.

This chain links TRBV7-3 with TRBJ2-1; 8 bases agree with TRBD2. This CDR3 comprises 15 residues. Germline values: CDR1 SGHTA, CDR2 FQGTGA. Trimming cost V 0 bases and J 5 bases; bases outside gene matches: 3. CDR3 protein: CASSLTAGGNNEQFF. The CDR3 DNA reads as TGTGCCAGCAGCTTAACTGCGGGGGGCAACAATGAGCAGTTCTTC.

CDR3 residues: CASSEGRDTEAFF. The CDR3, as DNA: TGTGCCAGCAGTGAAGGCAGGGACACTGAAGCTTTCTTT. The chain is built from TRBV2 and TRBJ1-1; D is possibly TRBD1 (5 bases). The CDR3 totals 13 residues. The ends were cut back, 1 base at V and 3 bases at J, with 6 bases in the middle. The germline V gene has CDR1 SNHLY and CDR2 FYNNEI.

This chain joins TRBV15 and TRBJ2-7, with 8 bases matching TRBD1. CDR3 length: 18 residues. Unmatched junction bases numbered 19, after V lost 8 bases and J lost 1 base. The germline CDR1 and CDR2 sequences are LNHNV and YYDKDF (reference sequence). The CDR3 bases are TGTGCCACCCCCCCGACCCCCACAGCTCGACAGGGGTCCTACGAGCAGTACTTC. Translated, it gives CATPPTPTARQGSYEQYF.

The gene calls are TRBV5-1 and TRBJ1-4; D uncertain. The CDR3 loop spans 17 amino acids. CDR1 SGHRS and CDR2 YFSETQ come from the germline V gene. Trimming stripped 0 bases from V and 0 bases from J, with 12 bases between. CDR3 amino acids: CASSLGGSYATNEKLFF. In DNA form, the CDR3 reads TGCGCCAGCAGCTTGGGTGGCAGTTATGCAACTAATGAAAAACTGTTTTTT.

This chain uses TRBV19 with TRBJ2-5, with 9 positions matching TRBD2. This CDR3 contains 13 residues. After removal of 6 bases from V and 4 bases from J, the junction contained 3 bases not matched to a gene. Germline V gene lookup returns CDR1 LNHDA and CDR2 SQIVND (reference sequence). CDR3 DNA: TGTGCCAGTAGGAGTAGCGGGGGAGAGACCCAGTACTTC. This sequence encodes CASRSSGGETQYF. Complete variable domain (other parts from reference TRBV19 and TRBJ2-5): DGGITQSPKYLFRKEGQNVTLSCEQNLNHDAMYWYRQDPGQGLRLIYYSQIVNDFQKGDIAEGYSVSREKKESFPLTVTSAQKNPTAFYLCASRSSGGETQYFGPGTRLLVL.

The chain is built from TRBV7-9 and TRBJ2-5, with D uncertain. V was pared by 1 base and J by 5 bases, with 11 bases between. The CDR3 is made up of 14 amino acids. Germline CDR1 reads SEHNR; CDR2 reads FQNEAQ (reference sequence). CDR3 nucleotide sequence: TGTGCCAGCAGCTTAGGTGGGCCTCGGGAGACCCAGTACTTC. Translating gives CASSLGGPRETQYF.

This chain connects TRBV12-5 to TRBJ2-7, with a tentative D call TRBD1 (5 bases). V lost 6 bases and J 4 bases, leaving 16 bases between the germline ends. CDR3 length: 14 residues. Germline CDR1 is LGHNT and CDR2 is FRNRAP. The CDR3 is CASGTDNSRYEQYF. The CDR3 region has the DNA TGTGCTAGTGGAACGGACAACTCTCGGTACGAGCAGTACTTC.

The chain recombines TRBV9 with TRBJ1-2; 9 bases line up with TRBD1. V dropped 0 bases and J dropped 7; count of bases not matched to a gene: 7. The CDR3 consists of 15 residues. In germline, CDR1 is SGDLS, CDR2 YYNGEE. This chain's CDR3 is CASSVVTGGISGYTF. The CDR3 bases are TGTGCCAGCAGCGTAGTGACAGGGGGAATAAGTGGCTACACCTTC.

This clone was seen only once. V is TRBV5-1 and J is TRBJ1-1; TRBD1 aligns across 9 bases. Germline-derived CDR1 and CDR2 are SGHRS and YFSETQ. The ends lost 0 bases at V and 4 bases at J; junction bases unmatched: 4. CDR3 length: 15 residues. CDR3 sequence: CASSLDRQGVTEAFF. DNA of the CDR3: TGCGCCAGCAGCTTGGATAGACAGGGGGTCACTGAAGCTTTCTTT. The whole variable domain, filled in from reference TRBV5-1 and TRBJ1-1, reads KAGVTQTPRYLIKTRGQQVTLSCSPISGHRSVSWYQQTPGQGLQFLFEYFSETQRNKGNFPGRFSGRQFSNSRSEMNVSTLELGDSALYLCASSLDRQGVTEAFFGQGTRLTVV.

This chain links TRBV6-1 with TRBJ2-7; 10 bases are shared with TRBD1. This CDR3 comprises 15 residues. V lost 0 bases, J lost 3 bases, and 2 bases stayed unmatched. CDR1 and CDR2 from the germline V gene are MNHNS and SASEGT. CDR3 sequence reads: CASSEAGTGVYEQYF. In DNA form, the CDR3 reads TGTGCCAGCAGTGAAGCCGGGACAGGGGTCTACGAGCAGTACTTC.

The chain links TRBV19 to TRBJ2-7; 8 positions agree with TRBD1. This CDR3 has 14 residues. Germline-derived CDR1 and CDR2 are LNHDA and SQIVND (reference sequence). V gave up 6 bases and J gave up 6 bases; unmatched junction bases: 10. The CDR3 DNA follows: TGTGCCAGTAGCCAGACAGGGGTCTATAGCGAGCAGTACTTC. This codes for CASSQTGVYSEQYF.

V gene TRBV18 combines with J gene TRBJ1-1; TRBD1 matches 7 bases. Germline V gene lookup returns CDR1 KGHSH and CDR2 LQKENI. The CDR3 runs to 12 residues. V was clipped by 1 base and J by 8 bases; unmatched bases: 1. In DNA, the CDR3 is TGTGCCAGCTCACCACTGGGACAGGAAGCTTTCTTT. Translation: CASSPLGQEAFF.

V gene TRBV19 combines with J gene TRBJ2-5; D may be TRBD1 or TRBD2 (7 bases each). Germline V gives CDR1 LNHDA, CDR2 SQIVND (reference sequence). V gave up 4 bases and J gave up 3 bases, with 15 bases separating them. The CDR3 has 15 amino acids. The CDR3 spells CASSKDREGEETQYF. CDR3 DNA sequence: TGTGCCAGTAGTAAAGACAGGGAGGGTGAAGAGACCCAGTACTTC.

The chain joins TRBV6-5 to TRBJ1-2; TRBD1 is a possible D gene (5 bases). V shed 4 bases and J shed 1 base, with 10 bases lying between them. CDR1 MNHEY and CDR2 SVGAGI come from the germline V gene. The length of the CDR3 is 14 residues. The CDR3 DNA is TGTGCCAGCAGTTCTCAACAGGTTAACTATGGCTACACCTTC. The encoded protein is CASSSQQVNYGYTF.

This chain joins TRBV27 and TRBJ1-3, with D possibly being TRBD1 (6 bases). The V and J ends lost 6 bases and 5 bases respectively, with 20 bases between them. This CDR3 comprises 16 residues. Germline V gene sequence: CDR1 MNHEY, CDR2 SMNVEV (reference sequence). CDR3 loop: CASSPLGGARRNTIYF. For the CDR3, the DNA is TGTGCCAGCAGCCCACTCGGGGGGGCACGGAGAAACACCATATATTTT.

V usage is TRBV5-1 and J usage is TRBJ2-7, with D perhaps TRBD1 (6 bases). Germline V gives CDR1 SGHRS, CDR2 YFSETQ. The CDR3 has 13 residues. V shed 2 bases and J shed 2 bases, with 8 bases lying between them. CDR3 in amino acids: CASSFGQTYEQYF. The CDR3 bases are TGCGCCAGCAGCTTCGGACAGACCTACGAGCAGTACTTC.

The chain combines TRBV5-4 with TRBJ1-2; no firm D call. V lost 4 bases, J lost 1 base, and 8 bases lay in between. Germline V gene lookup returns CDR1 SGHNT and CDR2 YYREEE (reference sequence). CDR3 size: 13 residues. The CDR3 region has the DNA TGTGCCAGCAGCCCGTCCGGTAACTATGGCTACACCTTC. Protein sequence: CASSPSGNYGYTF.

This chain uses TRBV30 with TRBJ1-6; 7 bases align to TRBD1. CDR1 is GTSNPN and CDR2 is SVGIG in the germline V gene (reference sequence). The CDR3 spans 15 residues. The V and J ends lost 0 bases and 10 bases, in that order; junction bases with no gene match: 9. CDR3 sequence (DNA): TGTGCCTGGAGTGTTGAGGGGGCGGTTCAATCACCCCTCCACTTT. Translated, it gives CAWSVEGAVQSPLHF.

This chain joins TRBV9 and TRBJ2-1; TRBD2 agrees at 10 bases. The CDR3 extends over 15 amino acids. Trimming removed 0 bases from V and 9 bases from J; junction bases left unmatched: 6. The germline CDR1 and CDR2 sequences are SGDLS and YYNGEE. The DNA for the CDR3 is TGTGCCAGCAGCGTAGAAGCGGGAGGGCCTTTTGAGCAGTTCTTC. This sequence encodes CASSVEAGGPFEQFF.

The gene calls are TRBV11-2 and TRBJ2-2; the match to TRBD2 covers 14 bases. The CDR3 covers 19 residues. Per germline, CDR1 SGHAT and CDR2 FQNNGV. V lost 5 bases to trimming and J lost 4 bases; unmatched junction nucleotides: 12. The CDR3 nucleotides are TGTGCCAGCAGCAGCACCGGACTAGCGGGGGGCCTGGGCACCGGGGAGCTGTTTTTT. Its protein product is CASSSTGLAGGLGTGELFF.

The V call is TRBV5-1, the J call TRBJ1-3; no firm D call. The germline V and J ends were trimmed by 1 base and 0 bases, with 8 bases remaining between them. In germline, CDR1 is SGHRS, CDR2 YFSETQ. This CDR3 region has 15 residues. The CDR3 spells CASSLLSSSGNTIYF. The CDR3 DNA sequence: TGCGCCAGCAGCTTGTTGTCGAGCTCTGGAAACACCATATATTTT.

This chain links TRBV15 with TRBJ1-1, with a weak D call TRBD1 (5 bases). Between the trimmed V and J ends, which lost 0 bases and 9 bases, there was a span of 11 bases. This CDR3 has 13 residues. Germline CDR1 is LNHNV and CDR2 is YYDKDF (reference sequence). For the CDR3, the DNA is TGTGCCACCAGCAGAGATAATACAGGCCAAGCTTTCTTT. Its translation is CATSRDNTGQAFF.

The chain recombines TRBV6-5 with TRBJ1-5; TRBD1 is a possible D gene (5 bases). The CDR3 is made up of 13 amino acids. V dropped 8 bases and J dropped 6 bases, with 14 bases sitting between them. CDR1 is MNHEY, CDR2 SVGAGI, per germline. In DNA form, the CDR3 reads TGTGCCAGCGCGGGGGATTGGGGTCAGCCCCAGCATTTT. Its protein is CASAGDWGQPQHF.

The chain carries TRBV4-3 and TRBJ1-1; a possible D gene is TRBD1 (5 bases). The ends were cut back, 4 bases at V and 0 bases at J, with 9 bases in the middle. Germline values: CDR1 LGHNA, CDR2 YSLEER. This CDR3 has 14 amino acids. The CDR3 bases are TGCGCCAGCAGCCCAGGGCCTCTGAACACTGAAGCTTTCTTT. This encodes CASSPGPLNTEAFF.